This TCR beta chain was documented in a study of cytomegalovirus exposure and HLA in healthy donors (dated by TCRdb to 2017 to 2019). Broadly, across the study: According to an earlier analysis of a few hundred of the donors, about 179 million T cells yielded 90 million to 130 million unique TCR beta sequences and 276 Gb of sequence data. Roughly 300 gigabases of sequencing data and tens of millions of unique TCR sequences were included in an early release covering 550 to 650 HLA-typed donors. Because of strong linkage in the cohort, a few DR-DQ haplotypes were treated as single units for association and clustering. Both class I and class II loci were covered by HLA typing, at four-digit resolution. Every repertoire in the discovery cohort had been generated on one and the same sequencing platform. An earlier analysis of roughly 580 of the donors used high-throughput TCR beta sequencing to judge whether each TCR beta V gene segment behaved as functional or pseudogenic. The study aimed to test whether signatures of past pathogen exposure could be identified by cataloging public T cell receptors. Among the roughly 370 genotyped donors, 81% belonged to the genetic ancestry cluster associated with self-reported Caucasian donors. Among roughly 400 genotyped donors of the cohort, an average of around 220,000 unique TCR beta nucleotide sequences was sequenced per donor, of which 15% to 20% were non-productive. In a later genetic analysis, genome-wide SNP genotypes for about 65% of the roughly 700 donors were used, and that subset was treated as a discovery cohort. In a later analysis, previously published TCR beta repertoires from 550 to 700 donors were re-analyzed and high-resolution HLA genotyping was added so that TCR occurrence patterns could be studied. Typing coverage differed by locus: A, B, C, DRB1 and DQB1 were typed in about 629-640 donors, DQA1 in 500 to 550, DPA1 in 600 to 610, and DPB1 in around 490. In addition to the first cohort of 500 to 850 subjects, a separate validation cohort of 120 different subjects was used. Using immunosequencing, the study profiled T cell repertoires from about 620 subjects and related those repertoires to cytomegalovirus serostatus. The later analysis used no new phenotypic data to find candidate immune exposures, relying instead on TCR beta sequences and their occurrence across donors. Donor age, sex, ethnicity and CMV serostatus were compiled together with the repertoire data. The study combined high-throughput TCR immunosequencing, statistical association of individual TCRs with disease status, and machine learning to predict cytomegalovirus infection status. Summary of the overall study and its limitations: The study listed 150 to 200 TCR beta chains as associated with cytomegalovirus. Only TCR beta chains were sequenced in this cohort, and the absence of alpha or paired-chain data limited detectable features. The only immune exposure information available for the cohort was CMV serostatus. Because some donors lacked HLA typing at each locus, the association tests relied only on the typed subset. In an earlier analysis of some 550 of the donors, most TCR beta V segments were observed in productive rearrangements about 90% or about 30% of the time, broadly matching IMGT annotations. Three of the identified cytomegalovirus-associated TCR beta chains were confirmed in vitro to be specific for cytomegalovirus antigens. According to a later analysis, most CMV-associated TCR beta chains appeared to be HLA-restricted, and the HLA associations seemed to be driven largely by CMV exposure. Linkage disequilibrium might explain the correlated functional status among segregating V segments, but an unknown experimental factor could not be ruled out. According to the authors, the approach could potentially be generalized to other disease states and immunological phenotypes. Several of the top co-occurrence clusters appeared to be linked to parvovirus B19, influenza, CMV and Epstein-Barr virus, according to a later analysis. A further reported finding was that TCR beta sequences accurately predicted the HLA-A and HLA-B alleles for most subjects in the first cohort. An association between a missense DCLRE1C variant and V-gene and J-gene trimming of TCR beta chains was found in a later genetic analysis and replicated in an independent cohort. A group of highly shared sequence variants was considered likely to be a technical artifact of the sequencing pipeline. While some public TCRs were present in many individuals, most TCR sequences turned up only very rarely across donors. At a false discovery rate of 0.05, a later analysis linked 16,951 TCR beta sequences to specific HLA alleles. Some IMGT-functional V segments, including TRBV6-2 and TRBV6-3, could not be told apart with the 87-base-pair reads, so those segments were excluded. The classifier was reported to diagnose cytomegalovirus status with high specificity and sensitivity in both the original and validation cohorts. In a later analysis, TCR association rates were found to vary across HLA loci, with the most associated TCRs seen for DRB1 alleles and the fewest for HLA-C alleles. Strong co-occurrence of HLA alleles, especially DR and DQ, made assigning TCR associations to individual alleles difficult. Roughly uniform sequencing depth across donors was assumed in presence/absence analyses, although this assumption may not hold. Compared with equally common non-associated chains, HLA-associated TCR beta chains in a later analysis were more clonally expanded and had lower generation probabilities. About 17 rarely observed V segments, including chromosome 9 orphons, were excluded from the earlier analysis of several hundred of the donors because counts were too low. In a later genetic analysis, fewer N-insertions in productive TCRs were reported among donors in an Asian-associated ancestry cluster than the approximately 670-donor mean.

In the germline V gene (reference sequence), CDR1 corresponds to SGHNT and CDR2 to YYREEE. V and J are trimmed by 6 bases and 6 bases, and the gene matches miss 12 bases of the junction. Its CDR3 holds 15 amino acids, cysteine through phenylalanine. The DNA shown is the 45-base CDR3, in frame from base 1. With regard to this clone: Its recognized antigen is unknown. No quality values exist for individual bases; no much larger clone is one base distant.

The library was produced with the immunoSEQ multiplex PCR assay. The multiplex PCR relied on a mix of 60 forward primers for TCR Vbeta segments and 13 reverse primers for TCR Jbeta segments. The CDR3 region of rearranged TCR beta genes was amplified from genomic DNA with a multiplex PCR assay. Amplified TCR beta libraries were sequenced as 87-base-pair reads on the Illumina HiSeq System. On the study's bioinformatics: In a later analysis, tens of millions of unique TCR beta chains were counted across the roughly 610 repertoires, and about 9.9 million of these chains were shared by at least two donors. Raw reads were error-corrected and collapsed into unique sequences by a nearest-neighbor algorithm in which closely related sequences were merged to remove PCR and sequencing errors. To assign V, D and J gene segments, CDR3 sequences were aligned to IMGT reference sequences. For a sequence to be retained, at least a six-nucleotide match to both a V gene segment and a J gene segment was required. A rearrangement was called productive if the CDR3 had no stop codons and remained in frame with V and J, and every other rearrangement was called non-productive. Following IMGT convention, CDR3 was defined as the stretch from the second conserved V-encoded cysteine up to the conserved J-encoded phenylalanine. Sequences without an unambiguous match to a single V gene segment were excluded from the earlier analysis of several hundred of the donors. In an earlier analysis of several hundred of the donors, V segments were called functional above 56.7% productive rearrangements and were called segregating when the between-donor standard deviation exceeded 5%. A statistical classification framework was developed to diagnose cytomegalovirus status using the catalog of TCR beta chain sequences. In a later analysis, TCR nucleotide sequences were compared against IMGT/GENE-DB human TR gene sequences so that V and J genes could be assigned. The TCRdist pipeline was used in a later analysis to assign CDR3 sequences and most-parsimonious VDJ recombination scenarios. In a later analysis, each TCR beta chain was defined by its CDR3 amino acid sequence together with its V-gene family, and reads lacking a unique V-gene family were excluded. As a way to deal with suspected cross-contamination and a sequencing artifact, a later analysis dropped 592 nucleotide sequences that were highly shared and had low generation probability. In a later analysis, a clonal expansion index was calculated for each public chain from normalized within-repertoire ranks of inferred template counts. Generation probabilities in a later analysis came from a VDJ recombination model fitted to out-of-frame rearrangements, and those results were checked against IGoR. In a later analysis, hypergeometric tests were used to score TCR-TCR, TCR-HLA and TCR-CMV co-occurrence, with a repertoire-size bias correction applied to TCR pairs. A later analysis estimated false discovery rates by permuting HLA or CMV assignments 20 times. In a later analysis, co-occurring TCRs were grouped using DBSCAN, and TCRdist sequence similarity was added for clustering within HLA-allele-positive subsets. Repertoires with fewer than 30,000 or more than 120,000 public chains, plus five repertoires with anomalous nucleotide sharing, were excluded from co-occurrence clustering. In TCRdb, the immuneACCESS table is reduced to in-frame sequences with V and J assigned. These tables do not hold every clone; where another copy was compared, an unresolved V gene accounts for under half, and the others remain unexplained. V, J and clone size derive from that table, while D and trimming were established from the DNA sequence. The sample data list roughly 200,000 clones, and 70% to 85% of these were observed just once. 1.5% to 2% of the sample belongs to the ten largest clones.

The cohort was made up of around 720 healthy bone marrow donors. At the time of sampling, all cohort members were nominally healthy, though unrecorded immune exposures were likely present. The donor was CMV seronegative and was included in the group of over 300 seronegative cohort members. A peripheral blood sample was provided by each donor, and peripheral blood mononuclear cells were used for TCR beta sequencing. The Qiagen DNeasy Blood Extraction Kit was used to extract genomic DNA from the blood cell samples. The TCR originated in a man aged 50-60 years in good health and CMV-seronegative. The sequencing sample was made of PBMCs. In this chain, TRBV5-4 is recombined with TRBJ2-3; the central 8 bases match TRBD2. The nucleotides read TGTGCCAGCACCAAACCGTCGGCTAGCGGGGATACGCAGTATTTT. Translated, it reads CASTKPSASGDTQYF.